The 16 T cell receptor beta chains given below trace back to one sample, sequenced in a study of shared clonotypes between healthy human individuals. Measured with immunoSEQ multiplex PCR; TCRdb has only the in-frame clones, and not every one. This sample has fewer than 2.5 million clones, with over 85% found just once. The sample was naive CD4+ T cells from PBMCs. The subset here: CD45RA+ positively selected. These receptors were obtained from a young man in good health. Some clones in this sample may be carry-over from other donors' samples.

A remark on this clone: One base away lies a much larger clone, so this may be a sequencing read error. The chain recombines TRBV6-1 with TRBJ1-5; 11 bases are shared with TRBD1. Per the germline V gene, CDR1 is MNHNS and CDR2 is SASEGT. V was clipped by 4 bases and J by 5 bases; unmatched bases: 1. The CDR3 runs to 14 residues. The CDR3 DNA follows: TGTGCCAGCAGTGGGACAGGGGGCGATCAGCCCCAGCATTTT. Translating gives CASSGTGGDQPQHF.

V is TRBV9 and J is TRBJ2-1; tentative D call: TRBD1 (6 bases). The V and J ends lost 3 bases and 3 bases respectively, with 16 bases between them. This CDR3 has 16 amino acids. The germline V gene encodes CDR1 SGDLS and CDR2 YYNGEE. The CDR3 region has the DNA TGTGCCAGCAGCGGGCTGAACAGGGTCAACTACAATGAGCAGTTCTTC. Its protein is CASSGLNRVNYNEQFF.

V is TRBV7-9 and J is TRBJ2-2; D might be TRBD2 (5 bases). Germline CDR1 reads SEHNR; CDR2 reads FQNEAQ (reference sequence). V was shortened by 4 bases and J by 6 bases, with 18 bases between the two germline ends. This CDR3 is built from 16 residues. DNA for the CDR3: TGTGCCAGCAGCTCCGTTCGAGGAGGAGGAGCCGGGGAGCTGTTTTTT. Its protein is CASSSVRGGGAGELFF. Based on the CDR3 plus reference TRBV7-9 and TRBJ2-2, the full variable domain is DTGVSQNPRHKITKRGQNVTFRCDPISEHNRLYWYRQTLGQGPEFLTYFQNEAQLEKSRLLSDRFSAERPKGSFSTLEIQRTEQGDSAMYLCASSSVRGGGAGELFFGEGSRLTVL.

The chain has TRBV19 and TRBJ2-7; 10 positions agree with TRBD1. V lost 4 bases to trimming and J lost 5 bases; unmatched junction nucleotides: 5. The CDR3 runs to 14 residues. CDR1 is LNHDA and CDR2 is SQIVND in the germline V gene (reference sequence). The CDR3 reads CASSTGQGRNEQYF. The DNA for the CDR3 is TGTGCCAGTAGTACGGGACAGGGGCGGAACGAGCAGTACTTC.

The chain joins TRBV5-1 to TRBJ2-5; D unclear. In germline, CDR1 is SGHRS, CDR2 YFSETQ. The CDR3 is made up of 15 amino acids. Deletions cut 2 bases from V and 5 bases from J, with 16 bases between. The DNA of the CDR3 is TGCGCCAGCAGCTTTATAGGAACCCTTGGGGAGACCCAGTACTTC. Protein product: CASSFIGTLGETQYF.

The genes are TRBV6-4 and TRBJ2-1; 13 bases line up with TRBD2. CDR3 length: 15 residues. Germline-derived CDR1 and CDR2 are MRHNA and SNTAGT. V was clipped by 5 bases and J by 5 bases; unmatched bases: 3. CDR3 nucleotides: TGTGCCAGCAGTTCGGGGACTAGCGGGAACAATGAGCAGTTCTTC. This translates into CASSSGTSGNNEQFF.

The chain recombines TRBV5-6 with TRBJ1-3; 7 positions agree with TRBD1. CDR3 size: 16 residues. CDR1 is SGHDT, CDR2 YYEEEE, per germline. J was trimmed by 1 base and V by 1 base; bases with no gene match: 5. CDR3 in amino acids: CASSLNYRGSGNTIYF. The CDR3 region has the DNA TGTGCCAGCAGCTTGAACTACAGGGGTTCTGGAAACACCATATATTTT.

Concerning this clone itself: Other DNA sequences in the same sample also yield this CDR3. The chain is built from TRBV2 and TRBJ2-2; no reliable D call. V gave up 7 bases and J gave up 1 base, with 4 bases separating them. CDR3 length equals 12 residues. The germline V gene encodes CDR1 SNHLY and CDR2 FYNNEI. The CDR3 protein is CASTQNTGELFF. In DNA form, the CDR3 reads TGTGCCAGCACACAGAACACCGGGGAGCTGTTTTTT. Combining the CDR3 with reference TRBV2 and TRBJ2-2 gives the whole variable domain EPEVTQTPSHQVTQMGQEVILRCVPISNHLYFYWYRQILGQKVEFLVSFYNNEISEKSEIFDDQFSVERPDGSNFTLKIRSTKLEDSAMYFCASTQNTGELFFGEGSRLTVL.

This clone occurred a few times. This rearrangement joins TRBV7-2 to TRBJ1-2, with unresolved D. V was shortened by 10 bases and J by 8 bases, with 14 bases between the two germline ends. CDR3 length: 11 amino acids. Per the germline V gene, CDR1 is SGHTA and CDR2 is FQGNSA. The CDR3 nucleotides are TGTGCCACCCAGGCGGTATGGGGCTACACCTTC. It specifies CATQAVWGYTF. Supplemented by reference TRBV7-2 and TRBJ1-2, the full variable domain reads GAGVSQSPSNKVTEKGKDVELRCDPISGHTALYWYRQSLGQGLEFLIYFQGNSAPDKSGLPSDRFSAERTGGSVSTLTIQRTQQEDSAVYLCATQAVWGYTFGSGTRLTVV.

V gene TRBV19 combines with J gene TRBJ1-2; 10 bases agree with TRBD1. Germline lookup yields CDR1 LNHDA and CDR2 SQIVND (reference sequence). The junction had 7 bases not matched to a gene; V was cut back by 6 bases and J by 0 bases. The CDR3 contains 16 residues. The CDR3 nucleotides are TGTGCCAGTAGAATTCGACAGGGGGCGCCTAACTATGGCTACACCTTC. Encoded protein: CASRIRQGAPNYGYTF.

The gene calls are TRBV2 and TRBJ2-6; possible D gene TRBD1, 6 bases. The CDR3 sequence is 16 residues long. Trimming stripped 6 bases from V and 0 bases from J, with 12 bases between. Germline assignment: CDR1 SNHLY and CDR2 FYNNEI. The CDR3 spells CASRTTGRSGANVLTF. The DNA of the CDR3 is TGTGCCAGCAGGACAACAGGGCGCTCTGGGGCCAACGTCCTGACTTTC.

The genes are TRBV2 and TRBJ2-2, with 8 bases fitting TRBD1. The CDR3 is 13 residues long. The germline V gene has CDR1 SNHLY and CDR2 FYNNEI. With 7 bases clipped from V and 8 bases from J, the junction kept 6 bases outside the gene matches. The CDR3 reads CASTGQVRGELFF. In DNA, the CDR3 is TGTGCCAGCACGGGACAGGTCCGAGGGGAGCTGTTTTTT.

This chain links TRBV29-1 with TRBJ2-7, with 8 bases that match TRBD1. The V and J ends lost 7 bases and 3 bases, in that order; junction bases with no gene match: 5. CDR3 length: 12 residues. Germline loops: CDR1 SQVTM, CDR2 ANQGSEA. As DNA, the CDR3 is TGCAGCGCGAGGACAGGGCTCTACGAGCAGTACTTC. This translates into CSARTGLYEQYF.

Regarding this clone: Other DNA variants within this sample encode the same CDR3. The chain uses TRBV5-1 and TRBJ2-2; 8 bases are shared with TRBD2. The V gene end was trimmed by 5 bases and the J gene end by 2 bases; junction bases not matched to a gene: 8. CDR3 size: 16 residues. The germline CDR1 and CDR2 sequences are SGHRS and YFSETQ. CDR3 in amino acids: CASSFLAGVNTGELFF. In DNA, the CDR3 is TGCGCCAGCAGTTTCCTAGCGGGCGTAAACACCGGGGAGCTGTTTTTT.

The CDR3 spells CSTQGNSYEQYF. In DNA, the CDR3 is TGCAGCACCCAGGGGAATTCCTACGAGCAGTACTTC. The V and J genes are TRBV29-1 and TRBJ2-7; D is perhaps TRBD1 (6 bases). The CDR3 sequence is 12 residues long. Trimming removed 8 bases at V and 1 base at J, with 12 bases between. Per the germline V gene, CDR1 is SQVTM and CDR2 is ANQGSEA.

Concerning this clone itself: This CDR3 is also generated by other DNA sequences in the sample. The genes are TRBV9 and TRBJ2-3; D is undetermined. Germline V gives CDR1 SGDLS, CDR2 YYNGEE. There are 15 residues in the CDR3. V was clipped by 0 bases and J by 1 base, with 9 bases between them. The CDR3 is CASSVGPLGTDTQYF. CDR3 bases: TGTGCCAGCAGCGTAGGACCGCTTGGCACAGATACGCAGTATTTT.